This T cell receptor (beta chain) appears in the sequencing data of a study of blood T cell repertoires in COVID-19. Study overall: Samples came from the United States, Italy and Spain, spanning acute and convalescent COVID-19. PBMCs, B-cell-depleted T cells, or T cells were the source of the cDNA or gDNA that made up the material.

Trimming left V 3 bases short and J 2 bases short, with 14 bases between. This CDR3 has 15 amino acids. Per germline, CDR1 LGHDT and CDR2 YNNKEL (reference sequence). Here immunoSEQ multiplex PCR was the method, and the copy in TCRdb shows in-frame clones only, minus some. The sample gives 250,000 to 300,000 clones, around 93% of which show up once; approximately 1.2% is in the top ten. Participant-given clinical history determined each cohort assignment. The sequencing sample was made of PBMCs or T cells enriched from blood (not recorded which). The gene calls are TRBV3-1 (or the pseudogene TRBV3-2) and TRBJ2-7; perhaps TRBD2 as D (6 bases). The TCR was taken from a human donor in a cohort exposed to, infected with or recovered from COVID-19 (not recorded which). The donor label of this sample is uncertain. CDR3 coding DNA: TGTGCCAGCAGCCAGCTGGGGCGGGGAACCTACGAGCAGTACTTC. Its protein product is CASSQLGRGTYEQYF.